What follows describes a single TCR beta chain. TCRdb fed the 5' RACE reads into MiXCR, producing one record per CDR3 protein. The table lists 18,000 or so distinct CDR3 sequences, approximately 19% of them singletons. The sample is drawn from a study of HIV-infected patients and healthy controls. The CDR3 is 13 amino acids. V was shortened by 6 bases and J by 1 base, with 8 bases between the two germline ends. Germline V gives CDR1 MNHEY, CDR2 SMNVEV (reference sequence). The source material was CD8+ T cells from blood. The sequence derives from a human donor in good health. The chain has TRBV27 and TRBJ2-3; no definite D call. The CDR3 here is CASRTSGTDTQYF. CDR3 sequence (DNA): TGTGCCAGCAGGACTTCCGGCACAGATACGCAGTATTTT.